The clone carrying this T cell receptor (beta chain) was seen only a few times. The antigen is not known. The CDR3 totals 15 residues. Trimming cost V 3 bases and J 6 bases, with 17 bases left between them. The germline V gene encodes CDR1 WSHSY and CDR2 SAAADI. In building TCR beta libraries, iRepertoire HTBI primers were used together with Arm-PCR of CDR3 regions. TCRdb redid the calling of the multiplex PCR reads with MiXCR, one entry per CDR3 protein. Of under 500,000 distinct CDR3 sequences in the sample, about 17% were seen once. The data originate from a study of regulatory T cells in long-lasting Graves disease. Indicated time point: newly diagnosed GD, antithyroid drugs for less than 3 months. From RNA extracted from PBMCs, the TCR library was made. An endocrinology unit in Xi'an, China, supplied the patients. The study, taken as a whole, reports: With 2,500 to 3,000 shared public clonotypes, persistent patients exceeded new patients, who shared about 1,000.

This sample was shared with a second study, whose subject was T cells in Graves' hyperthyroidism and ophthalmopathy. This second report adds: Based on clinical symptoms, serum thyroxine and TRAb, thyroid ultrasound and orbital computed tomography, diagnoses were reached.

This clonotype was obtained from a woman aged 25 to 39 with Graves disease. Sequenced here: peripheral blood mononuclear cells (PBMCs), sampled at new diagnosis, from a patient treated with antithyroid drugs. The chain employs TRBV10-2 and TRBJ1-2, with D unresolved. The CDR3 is CASSEGLASGNGYTF. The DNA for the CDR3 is TGCGCCAGCAGTGAAGGGCTCGCTTCAGGAAATGGCTACACCTTC.